The next 12 T cell receptor beta chains were all read from a single sample in a study of T-cell reconstitution after alpha-beta-depleted transplantation in children. Unique molecular identifiers were used in preparing the TCRbeta library. From the PCR reads, TCRdb called clonotypes with MiXCR, one entry per CDR3 protein. Of some 460,000 distinct CDR3 sequences in the sample, 15% to 20% were seen once. The starting material was PBMCs, mostly from graft donor cells, obtained 360 days after TCRalphabeta/CD19-depleted stem cell transplant. The origin of the receptors is a boy in the first two years of life who had a stem cell transplant for Wiskott-Aldrich syndrome, so the T cells may come from the graft donor.

Here the CDR3 reads CASSPLGPGREQYF. In DNA, the CDR3 is TGTGCCAGCAGCCCTCTCGGCCCGGGCAGAGAGCAGTACTTC. The chain recombines TRBV7-7 with TRBJ2-7, with D unclear. CDR3 length: 14 amino acids. Germline lookup yields CDR1 SSHAT and CDR2 FNYEAQ (reference sequence). With 5 bases removed from V and 7 bases from J, the gap between germline ends came to 18 bases.

The chain links TRBV9 to TRBJ2-2; D is perhaps TRBD1 or TRBD2 (5 bases each). V was trimmed by 0 bases and J by 4 bases, leaving 13 bases between them. There are 16 residues in the CDR3. Germline assignment: CDR1 SGDLS and CDR2 YYNGEE. The CDR3: CASSVGPGPSTGELFF. In DNA, the CDR3 is TGTGCCAGCAGCGTAGGTCCGGGACCCTCCACCGGGGAGCTGTTTTTT.

The J gene is TRBJ2-5, the V gene TRBV2; D might be TRBD2 (6 bases). CDR1 and CDR2 (germline): SNHLY, FYNNEI. Trimming shortened V by 8 bases and J by 2 bases, and 12 bases separated the two germline ends. This CDR3 spans 13 amino acids. This chain's CDR3 is CASVGTRQETQYF. CDR3 nucleotide sequence: TGTGCCAGCGTAGGGACTCGACAAGAGACCCAGTACTTC.

This clonotype has a handful of counts. The chain couples TRBV7-9 to TRBJ2-7, with D possibly matching TRBD1 (7 bases). In germline, CDR1 is SEHNR, CDR2 FQNEAQ (reference sequence). This CDR3 comprises 15 residues. The ends were cut back, 4 bases at V and 9 bases at J, with 22 bases in the middle. CDR3 bases: TGTGCCAGCAGCTCAACCGGCGGGACAGTTGGGGTGCAGTACTTC. It is translated as CASSSTGGTVGVQYF.

This clonotype was counted at least ten times. V is TRBV6-2 or TRBV6-3 and J is TRBJ2-7; perhaps TRBD2 as D (5 bases). V gave up 6 bases and J gave up 2 bases, with 14 bases separating them. The CDR3 loop spans 14 amino acids. Germline lookup yields CDR1 MNHEY and CDR2 SVGEGT. The CDR3 coding sequence is TGTGCCAGCAGACCGGGCGGAGGAACCTACGAGCAGTACTTC. Translated, it gives CASRPGGGTYEQYF.

The CDR3 DNA reads as TGTGCCAGCAGACCGGGGAGGGGGCGCCGAGAGACCCAGTACTTC. This codes for CASRPGRGRRETQYF. The V gene is TRBV11-2, the J gene TRBJ2-5; D possibly uses TRBD1 or TRBD2 (7 bases each). Germline CDR1 and CDR2: SGHAT and FQNNGV. The V end lost 6 bases, the J end lost 4 bases, and 18 bases lay between the germline ends. CDR3 size: 15 residues.

J is TRBJ2-2 and V is TRBV10-3; possible D gene TRBD1, 7 bases. Trimming stripped 4 bases from V and 1 base from J, with 16 bases between. The germline V gene encodes CDR1 ENHRY and CDR2 SYGVKD. The CDR3 length is 17 residues. The CDR3 DNA reads TGTGCCATCAGTGTGCCAGGGGGAGGTCAGAACACCGGGGAGCTGTTTTTT. It yields the protein CAISVPGGGQNTGELFF.

The table lists this clonotype with a few counts. The chain is built from TRBV24-1 and TRBJ2-3, with D possibly TRBD1 on 6 matching bases. V was pared by 10 bases and J by 4 bases, with 8 bases between. Looked up from germline, CDR1 is KGHDR and CDR2 is SFDVKD. The CDR3 spans 11 residues. The CDR3 coding sequence is TGTGCCACACAGGGACCAGATACGCAGTATTTT. Translation: CATQGPDTQYF.

The J gene is TRBJ2-1, the V gene TRBV24-1, with 12 positions matching TRBD2. This CDR3 is built from 17 residues. V was pared by 0 bases and J by 10 bases, with 9 bases of the junction left unmatched. Germline-derived CDR1 and CDR2 are KGHDR and SFDVKD. This CDR3 reads CATSDLPSGRAREEQFF. The DNA for the CDR3 is TGTGCCACCAGTGATTTGCCTAGCGGGAGGGCCAGAGAAGAGCAGTTCTTC.

This clonotype was recorded many times. The V gene is TRBV15, the J gene TRBJ2-5; D unresolved. CDR3 length: 12 amino acids. Trimming stripped 0 bases from V and 5 bases from J, with 4 bases between. The V gene's germline CDR1 is LNHNV and CDR2 YYDKDF (reference sequence). The CDR3 protein is CATSRDQETQYF. In DNA form, the CDR3 reads TGTGCCACCAGCAGAGATCAGGAGACCCAGTACTTC.

A word on this clonotype: A junction boundary mismatches the germline segment, possibly from a read error. The chain uses TRBV20-1 and TRBJ1-6; maybe TRBD1 (5 bases). This CDR3 is 13 amino acids long. Germline CDR1 and CDR2: DFQATT and SNEGSKA (reference sequence). CDR3 loop: CSARGAIGSPLHF. DNA for the CDR3: TGCAGTGCCAGAGGGGCTATAGGTTCACCCCTCCACTTT.

This clonotype was observed a few times. The rearrangement links TRBV12-3 or TRBV12-4 to TRBJ1-4; maybe TRBD1 (5 bases). The CDR3 runs 14 residues. V dropped 6 bases and J dropped 6 bases, with 14 bases sitting between them. Here the CDR3 reads CASRGDLGDEKLFF. For the CDR3, the DNA is TGTGCCAGCAGGGGGGACCTCGGGGATGAAAAACTGTTTTTT.